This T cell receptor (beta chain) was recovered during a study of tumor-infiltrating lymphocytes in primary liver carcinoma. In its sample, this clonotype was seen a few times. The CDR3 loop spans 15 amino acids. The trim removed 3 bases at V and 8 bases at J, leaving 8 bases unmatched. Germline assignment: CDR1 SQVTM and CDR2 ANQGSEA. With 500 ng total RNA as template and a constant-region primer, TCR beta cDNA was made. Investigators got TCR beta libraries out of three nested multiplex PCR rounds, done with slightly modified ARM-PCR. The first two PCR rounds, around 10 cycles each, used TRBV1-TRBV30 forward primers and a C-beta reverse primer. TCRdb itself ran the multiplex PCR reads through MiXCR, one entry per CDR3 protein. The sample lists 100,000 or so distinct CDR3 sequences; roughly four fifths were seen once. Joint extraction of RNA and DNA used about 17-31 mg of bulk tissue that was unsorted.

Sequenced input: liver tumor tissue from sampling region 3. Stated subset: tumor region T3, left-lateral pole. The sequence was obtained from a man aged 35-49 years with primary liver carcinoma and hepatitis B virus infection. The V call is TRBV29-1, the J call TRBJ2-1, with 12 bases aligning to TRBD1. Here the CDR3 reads CSVEFGTGGLYEQFF. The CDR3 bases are TGCAGCGTTGAGTTCGGGACAGGGGGCCTCTATGAGCAGTTCTTC.